This T cell receptor beta chain was retrieved from a study of blood T cell repertoires in COVID-19 (dated by TCRdb to 2019 to 2021). About the investigation overall: Collaborator samples came from the United States, Italy and Spain and covered acute and convalescent phases of COVID-19. The prospective study material was composed of cDNA or gDNA derived from T cells, B-cell-depleted T cells, or PBMCs. Deeply sampled blood TCRbeta repertoires from subjects exposed to, actively infected with, or recovered from COVID-19 were included in the dataset. The repertoires were released in a freely available public database meant as a resource for research on the immune response to SARS-CoV-2. The samples were drawn from two sources: the first 160 participants of the ongoing ImmuneRACE study, and approximately 1,300 subjects contributed by 6 global collaborators. Nearly every sample came with metadata listing a de-identified subject ID, COVID-19 status, age in years and sex. HLA class I and class II types, where available, came from metadata supplied by the sample provider rather than from assay-based typing. Broad study findings and their caveats: The amount of clinical and demographic metadata varied by source and participant and was provided uncurated.

About this clone: The antigen this receptor binds is unknown. Base qualities are not provided; no much larger clone lies one nucleotide away.

TCRbeta CDR3 regions were amplified from genomic DNA by means of the immunoSEQ Assay, a bias-controlled multiplex PCR. As for how the authors treated the data: Nucleated cell counts per sample were estimated from amplification of reference gene primers within the assay. To quantify the absolute abundance of each unique TCRbeta CDR3 rearrangement, sequence reads were collapsed and filtered. For each sample, productive Simpson clonality was calculated as the square root of Simpson's diversity index over productive rearrangements. This is the immuneACCESS table as TCRdb keeps it, with only in-frame sequences that have V and J called. A part of the clones is gone; compared with another copy, unresolved V genes explain less than half, and the rest is unexplained. The V and J calls and clone size come from that table; D and trimming were worked out from the DNA. Within this sample are more than 200,000 clones, with approximately 89% of them counted one time only. The ten most abundant clones make up 3% to 4% of the sample.

Participants in the prospective study were enrolled through a virtual design, were aged about 18 to 90 years, and lived in fewer than 30 United States geographic areas. To assign participants to cohorts, the prospective study relied on clinical history that participants themselves reported in a screening survey and a study questionnaire. In the prospective study, whole blood, serum and a nasopharyngeal or oropharyngeal swab were collected from each participant by mobile phlebotomists. Participants in the prospective study had the option to provide additional blood draws and questionnaires over a roughly 2-month period. Before DNA extraction, prospective study blood samples were shipped either frozen or at room temperature. This sequence originates from a woman between 25 and 40 years old with acute COVID-19. The sample taken for sequencing was PBMCs or T cells enriched from blood (not recorded which).

The CDR3 sequence is CASSIPAGRDTEAFF. The DNA sequence is as follows: TGTGCCAGTAGTATCCCCGCGGGGAGGGACACTGAAGCTTTCTTT. The chain was built from TRBV19 and TRBJ1-1; the D gene cannot be resolved reliably. From a lookup of the germline V gene (reference sequence), CDR1 and CDR2 are LNHDA and SQIVND. V and J lose 3 bases and 3 bases, and a span of 14 bases separates them. Taken from cysteine to phenylalanine, the CDR3 has 15 residues. CDR3 DNA only is kept here, 45 bases in frame from base 1. With all but the CDR3 taken from the reference TRBV19 and TRBJ1-1 genes, the full variable domain is: DGGITQSPKYLFRKEGQNVTLSCEQNLNHDAMYWYRQDPGQGLRLIYYSQIVNDFQKGDIAEGYSVSREKKESFPLTVTSAQKNPTAFYLCASSIPAGRDTEAFFGQGTRLTVV.